One and the same sample provided the 21 T cell receptor beta chains below, sequenced in a study of PD-L1 blockade in urothelial cancer. The time point here: peripheral blood 6 weeks after treatment start. This table comes from immunoSEQ multiplex PCR, and its TCRdb copy is limited to in-frame clones, with some not included. The sample lists about 120,000 clones, around 89% seen once, with around 1.7% in the top ten. Sequences were derived from PBMCs, sampled around atezolizumab (anti-PD-L1) treatment. These receptor sequences come from a man in his 60s with urothelial cancer.

This clone has only one observation. The chain combines TRBV29-1 with TRBJ2-5; TRBD1 might be the D (5 bases). V lost 4 bases and J lost 4, with 16 bases in between. Looked up from germline, CDR1 is SQVTM and CDR2 is ANQGSEA. CDR3 length: 14 residues. The chain's CDR3 is CSVGKGREGETQYF. CDR3 nucleotide sequence: TGCAGCGTTGGAAAGGGCAGGGAAGGAGAGACCCAGTACTTC.

The rearrangement joins TRBV5-6 to TRBJ2-7; D not certain. Germline V gene sequence: CDR1 SGHDT, CDR2 YYEEEE. This CDR3 comprises 12 residues. V was trimmed by 0 bases and J by 9 bases, leaving 10 bases between them. CDR3 DNA sequence: TGTGCCAGCAGCTTGGAGGAGAAGAGGCAGTACTTC. Protein: CASSLEEKRQYF.

V and J are TRBV15 and TRBJ2-5; 7 bases align to TRBD1. CDR1 LNHNV and CDR2 YYDKDF come from the germline V gene (reference sequence). CDR3 size: 15 residues. The V segment lost 0 bases and the J segment 4 bases; nucleotides outside the gene matches: 5. The CDR3 sequence: CATSRDTPGGETQYF. In nucleotides, the CDR3 is TGTGCCACCAGCAGAGATACCCCAGGGGGAGAGACCCAGTACTTC. Complete variable domain (other parts from reference TRBV15 and TRBJ2-5): DAMVIQNPRYQVTQFGKPVTLSCSQTLNHNVMYWYQQKSSQAPKLLFHYYDKDFNNEADTPDNFQSRRPNTSFCFLDIRSPGLGDTAMYLCATSRDTPGGETQYFGPGTRLLVL.

The chain joins TRBV25-1 to TRBJ1-2, with D possibly matching TRBD1 (5 bases). V dropped 3 bases and J dropped 4 bases, with 15 bases sitting between them. The CDR3 consists of 15 residues. Germline lookup yields CDR1 MGHDK and CDR2 SYGVNS. CDR3 residues: CASSDPGLTGYGYTF. Here the CDR3 DNA reads TGTGCCAGCAGTGATCCGGGACTAACGGGCTATGGCTACACCTTC.

The chain recombines TRBV7-2 with TRBJ2-1, with 9 bases identical to TRBD2. Germline lookup yields CDR1 SGHTA and CDR2 FQGNSA. With V trimmed by 1 base and J by 6 bases, 7 bases remained unmatched. The CDR3 is 16 residues long. The CDR3 sequence: CASSLVSSGAGNEQFF. DNA for the CDR3: TGTGCCAGCAGCTTAGTTTCTAGCGGGGCAGGCAATGAGCAGTTCTTC.

The CDR3 reads CASSWAGEAGNTIYF. The CDR3 coding sequence is TGTGCCAGCAGCTGGGCGGGGGAGGCTGGAAACACCATATATTTT. The rearrangement joins TRBV7-9 to TRBJ1-3; weak D call: TRBD1 (5 bases). V was cut by 4 bases and J by 2 bases, with 12 bases left in between. CDR1 and CDR2 (germline): SEHNR, FQNEAQ (reference sequence). This CDR3 spans 15 amino acids. Using reference TRBV7-9 and TRBJ1-3 for the parts outside the CDR3, the full variable domain is DTGVSQNPRHKITKRGQNVTFRCDPISEHNRLYWYRQTLGQGPEFLTYFQNEAQLEKSRLLSDRFSAERPKGSFSTLEIQRTEQGDSAMYLCASSWAGEAGNTIYFGEGSWLTVV.

This clone occurred once. The chain couples TRBV19 to TRBJ2-7; D not resolved. Germline CDR1 LNHDA, CDR2 SQIVND (reference sequence). The CDR3 is 13 amino acids. V was pared by 5 bases and J by 6 bases, with 14 bases between. CDR3 sequence: CASSAAVRGEQYF. In DNA form, the CDR3 reads TGTGCCAGTAGTGCCGCAGTTCGTGGCGAGCAGTACTTC.

J is TRBJ1-1 and V is TRBV5-1; D might be TRBD1 (5 bases). The CDR3 is 14 residues long. Germline V gene sequence: CDR1 SGHRS, CDR2 YFSETQ. V lost 4 bases and J 2 bases, leaving 12 bases between the germline ends. In DNA form, the CDR3 reads TGCGCCAGCAGCCCTCGGGGGGGAAACACTGAAGCTTTCTTT. Translated: CASSPRGGNTEAFF.

The genes are TRBV28 and TRBJ2-3; TRBD1 matches 8 bases. This CDR3 is 14 amino acids long. Germline values: CDR1 MDHEN, CDR2 SYDVKM. Trimming took 6 bases from V and 11 from J; bases not matched to a gene: 13. CDR3 nucleotide sequence: TGTGCCAGCAGACCCAGGGGGCTCGGTCTCTGGCAGTATTTT. Translating it yields CASRPRGLGLWQYF.

The chain employs TRBV9 and TRBJ2-1; the D gene is possibly TRBD2 (6 bases). Trimming pared 2 bases from V and 2 bases from J, leaving 17 bases between. Per germline, CDR1 SGDLS and CDR2 YYNGEE. The CDR3 has 17 amino acids. This CDR3 reads CASSVRDFSPTYNEQFF. CDR3 in DNA: TGTGCCAGCAGCGTGAGGGACTTTAGTCCCACCTACAATGAGCAGTTCTTC.

The count of this clone is one. The chain employs TRBV30 and TRBJ1-2; maybe TRBD1 (6 bases). This CDR3 is built from 11 residues. V was shortened by 4 bases and J by 7 bases, with 10 bases between the two germline ends. Per the germline V gene, CDR1 is GTSNPN and CDR2 is SVGIG (reference sequence). The CDR3 loop reads CAWNRVFGYTF. CDR3 in DNA: TGTGCCTGGAACAGGGTGTTTGGCTACACCTTC.

This clone has just a few counts. The gene calls are TRBV5-6 and TRBJ2-1; 12 bases are a match to TRBD2. Germline V CDR1 and CDR2: SGHDT, YYEEEE. With V trimmed by 3 bases and J by 10 bases, 11 bases remained unmatched. The CDR3 is 16 amino acids. The CDR3 protein is CASSSRLAGAAQEQFF. Written as DNA, the CDR3 is TGTGCCAGCAGCTCGAGACTAGCGGGAGCGGCTCAAGAGCAGTTCTTC.

J is TRBJ1-6 and V is TRBV19; maybe TRBD1 (5 bases). Per the germline V gene, CDR1 is LNHDA and CDR2 is SQIVND (reference sequence). V shed 7 bases and J shed 10 bases, with 14 bases lying between them. This CDR3 contains 13 residues. The CDR3 nucleotides read TGTGCCAGTAAGCCAGGGAATCGGTCACCCCTCCACTTT. Its protein is CASKPGNRSPLHF.

This chain links TRBV10-3 with TRBJ1-5; D call uncertain. Germline lookup yields CDR1 ENHRY and CDR2 SYGVKD. V shed 6 bases and J shed 8 bases, with 14 bases lying between them. The CDR3 runs to 13 residues. This CDR3 reads CAIRATLNEPQHF. CDR3 bases: TGTGCCATCAGGGCGACACTCAACGAGCCCCAGCATTTT.

The chain has TRBV28 and TRBJ2-3; TRBD2 aligns across 10 bases. CDR1 is MDHEN and CDR2 is SYDVKM in the germline V gene. The CDR3 is made up of 18 amino acids. V was pared by 4 bases and J by 3 bases, with 13 bases of the junction left unmatched. The CDR3 DNA reads TGTGCCAGCAGTTCCAGGAGTGGGAGCGGGGGGGCAACAGATACGCAGTATTTT. Translation: CASSSRSGSGGATDTQYF. The full variable domain, with the rest looked up from reference TRBV28 and TRBJ2-3, is DVKVTQSSRYLVKRTGEKVFLECVQDMDHENMFWYRQDPGLGLRLIYFSYDVKMKEKGDIPEGYSVSREKKERFSLILESASTNQTSMYLCASSSRSGSGGATDTQYFGPGTRLTVL.

The genes are TRBV5-1 and TRBJ2-3; D not resolved. The CDR3 covers 13 residues. The V end lost 4 bases, the J end lost 7 bases, and 13 bases lay between the germline ends. The germline CDR1 and CDR2 sequences are SGHRS and YFSETQ. The CDR3 region has the DNA TGCGCCAGCAGCGATGGTTCAGGAAATACGCAGTATTTT. Protein: CASSDGSGNTQYF.

The chain links TRBV9 to TRBJ2-1; 10 bases are a match to TRBD2. The CDR3 contains 14 residues. Germline V gives CDR1 SGDLS, CDR2 YYNGEE. The V and J ends lost 4 bases and 6 bases, in that order; junction bases with no gene match: 4. CDR3 region: CASSSGLASNEQFF. The CDR3 DNA reads as TGTGCCAGCAGCTCGGGACTAGCGAGCAATGAGCAGTTCTTC.

V is TRBV11-3 and J is TRBJ2-3; TRBD2 aligns across 9 bases. Looked up from germline, CDR1 is SGHNT and CDR2 is YENEEA. J lost 1 base, V lost 1 base, and 0 bases had no gene match. The CDR3 is 15 residues long. In DNA form, the CDR3 reads TGTGCCAGCAGCTTAGTAGCGGGGGGCACAGATACGCAGTATTTT. This codes for CASSLVAGGTDTQYF.

The V gene is TRBV7-2, the J gene TRBJ2-1; a weak D match, TRBD1 (5 bases). This CDR3 comprises 17 residues. V dropped 2 bases and J dropped 2 bases, with 16 bases sitting between them. From germline, CDR1 is SGHTA and CDR2 FQGNSA. The CDR3 DNA follows: TGTGCCAGCAGCTTAAGTTTAGCAAGGGGCACCTACAATGAGCAGTTCTTC. Translating gives CASSLSLARGTYNEQFF.

The genes are TRBV5-1 and TRBJ1-1; 8 bases map to TRBD1. The germline V gene has CDR1 SGHRS and CDR2 YFSETQ. Trimming at V came to 1 base and at J to 1 base, leaving 0 bases not matched to a gene. The length of the CDR3 is 14 residues. The CDR3 loop reads CASSLTGGNTEAFF. The CDR3 region has the DNA TGCGCCAGCAGCTTGACAGGGGGGAACACTGAAGCTTTCTTT. The full variable domain, its missing parts supplied by reference TRBV5-1 and TRBJ1-1, is KAGVTQTPRYLIKTRGQQVTLSCSPISGHRSVSWYQQTPGQGLQFLFEYFSETQRNKGNFPGRFSGRQFSNSRSEMNVSTLELGDSALYLCASSLTGGNTEAFFGQGTRLTVV.

The rearrangement links TRBV5-1 to TRBJ1-1; a possible D gene is TRBD1 (6 bases). This CDR3 has 14 residues. V lost 4 bases and J lost 5, with 15 bases in between. The germline V gene encodes CDR1 SGHRS and CDR2 YFSETQ. CDR3 sequence (DNA): TGCGCCAGCAGCGGGACACGTAGGGGTACTGAAGCTTTCTTT. Translating gives CASSGTRRGTEAFF. Drawing the rest from reference TRBV5-1 and TRBJ1-1, the complete variable domain is KAGVTQTPRYLIKTRGQQVTLSCSPISGHRSVSWYQQTPGQGLQFLFEYFSETQRNKGNFPGRFSGRQFSNSRSEMNVSTLELGDSALYLCASSGTRRGTEAFFGQGTRLTVV.